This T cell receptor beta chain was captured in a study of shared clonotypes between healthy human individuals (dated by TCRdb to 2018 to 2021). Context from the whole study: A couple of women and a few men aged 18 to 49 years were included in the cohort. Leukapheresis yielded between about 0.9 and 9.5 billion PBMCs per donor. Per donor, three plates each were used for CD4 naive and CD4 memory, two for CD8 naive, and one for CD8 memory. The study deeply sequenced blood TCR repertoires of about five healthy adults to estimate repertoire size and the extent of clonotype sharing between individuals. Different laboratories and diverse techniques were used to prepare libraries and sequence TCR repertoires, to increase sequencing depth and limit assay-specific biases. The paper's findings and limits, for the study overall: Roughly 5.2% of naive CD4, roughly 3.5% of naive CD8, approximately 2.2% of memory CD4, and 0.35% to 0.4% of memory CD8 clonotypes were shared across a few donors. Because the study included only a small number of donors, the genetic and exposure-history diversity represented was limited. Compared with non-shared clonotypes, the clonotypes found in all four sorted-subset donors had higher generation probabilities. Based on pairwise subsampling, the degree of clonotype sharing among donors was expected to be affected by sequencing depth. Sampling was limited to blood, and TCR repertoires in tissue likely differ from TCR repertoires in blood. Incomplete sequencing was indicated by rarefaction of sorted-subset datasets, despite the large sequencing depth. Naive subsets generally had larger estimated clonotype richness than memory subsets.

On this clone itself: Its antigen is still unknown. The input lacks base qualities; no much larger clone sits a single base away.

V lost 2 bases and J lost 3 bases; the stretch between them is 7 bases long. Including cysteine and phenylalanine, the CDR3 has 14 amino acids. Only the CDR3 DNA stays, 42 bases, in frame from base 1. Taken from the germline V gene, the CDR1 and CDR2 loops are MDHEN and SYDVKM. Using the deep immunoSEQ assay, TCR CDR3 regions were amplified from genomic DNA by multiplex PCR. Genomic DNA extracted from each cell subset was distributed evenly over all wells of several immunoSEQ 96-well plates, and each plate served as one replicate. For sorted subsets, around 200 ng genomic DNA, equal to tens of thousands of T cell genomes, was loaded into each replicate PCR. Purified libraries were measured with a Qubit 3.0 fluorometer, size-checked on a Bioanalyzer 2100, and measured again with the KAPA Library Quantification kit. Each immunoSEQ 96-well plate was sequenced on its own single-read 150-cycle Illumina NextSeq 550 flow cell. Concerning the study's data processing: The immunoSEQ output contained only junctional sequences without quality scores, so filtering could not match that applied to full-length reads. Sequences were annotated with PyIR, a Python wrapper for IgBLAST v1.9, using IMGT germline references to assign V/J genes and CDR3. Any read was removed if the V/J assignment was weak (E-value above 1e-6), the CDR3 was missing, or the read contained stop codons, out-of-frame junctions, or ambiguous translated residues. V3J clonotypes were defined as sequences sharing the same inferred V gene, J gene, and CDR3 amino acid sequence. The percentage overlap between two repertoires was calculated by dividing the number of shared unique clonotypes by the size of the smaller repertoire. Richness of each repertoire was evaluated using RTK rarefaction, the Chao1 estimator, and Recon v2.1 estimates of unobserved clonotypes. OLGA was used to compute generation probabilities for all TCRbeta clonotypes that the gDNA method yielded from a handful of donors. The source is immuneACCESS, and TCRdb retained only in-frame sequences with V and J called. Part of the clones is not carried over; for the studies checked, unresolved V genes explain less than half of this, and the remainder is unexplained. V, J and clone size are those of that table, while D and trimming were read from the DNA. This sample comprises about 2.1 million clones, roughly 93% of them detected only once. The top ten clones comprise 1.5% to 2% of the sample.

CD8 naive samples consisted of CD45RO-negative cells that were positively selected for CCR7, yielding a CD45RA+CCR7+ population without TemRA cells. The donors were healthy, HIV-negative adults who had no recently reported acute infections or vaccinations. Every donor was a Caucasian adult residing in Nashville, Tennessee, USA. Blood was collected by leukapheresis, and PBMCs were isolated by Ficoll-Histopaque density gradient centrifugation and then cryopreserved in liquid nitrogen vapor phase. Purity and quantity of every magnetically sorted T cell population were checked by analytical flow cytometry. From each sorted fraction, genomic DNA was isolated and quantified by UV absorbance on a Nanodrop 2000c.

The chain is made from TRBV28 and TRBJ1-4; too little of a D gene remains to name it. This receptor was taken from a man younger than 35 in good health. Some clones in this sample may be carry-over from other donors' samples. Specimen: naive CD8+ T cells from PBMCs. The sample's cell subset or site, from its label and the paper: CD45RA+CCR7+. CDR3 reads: CASSLHSSNEKLFF. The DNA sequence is TGTGCCAGCAGTTTACACAGCTCTAATGAAAAACTGTTTTTT.